The 19 T cell receptor beta chains reported below all come from one sample, sequenced in a study of OX40 agonist ivuxolimab in advanced cancers. Repertoires were generated with immunoSEQ multiplex PCR, while TCRdb's copy carries only in-frame clones and drops some. This sample has some 80,000 clones, with 65% to 85% found just once. This specimen consisted of CD4+ or CD8+ T cells sorted from blood, obtained in a trial of the OX40 agonist ivuxolimab. The source of these receptors is an adult with an advanced solid tumor such as melanoma, head and neck, liver or kidney cancer.

The V and J genes are TRBV5-6 and TRBJ2-3, with 8 bases aligning to TRBD1. Per germline, CDR1 SGHDT and CDR2 YYEEEE. Trimming cost V 1 base and J 5 bases; bases outside gene matches: 6. The CDR3 runs 15 residues. The CDR3 is CASSLWQGAIDTQYF. The CDR3 nucleotides are TGTGCCAGCAGCTTGTGGCAGGGGGCAATAGATACGCAGTATTTT.

The rearrangement uses TRBV7-2 and TRBJ2-3, with unresolved D. The CDR3 runs to 12 residues. Trimming pared 5 bases from V and 4 bases from J, leaving 7 bases between. Per the germline V gene, CDR1 is SGHTA and CDR2 is FQGNSA. CDR3 protein: CASSTIPDTQYF. CDR3 coding DNA: TGTGCCAGCAGCACTATTCCAGATACGCAGTATTTT. Complete variable domain (other parts from reference TRBV7-2 and TRBJ2-3): GAGVSQSPSNKVTEKGKDVELRCDPISGHTALYWYRQSLGQGLEFLIYFQGNSAPDKSGLPSDRFSAERTGGSVSTLTIQRTQQEDSAVYLCASSTIPDTQYFGPGTRLTVL.

CDR3 in amino acids: CASSLVGQGNEKLFF. CDR3 nucleotide sequence: TGCGCCAGCAGCTTGGTGGGGCAGGGTAATGAAAAACTGTTTTTT. The rearrangement uses TRBV5-1 and TRBJ1-4, with D possibly matching TRBD1 (5 bases). The CDR3 is 15 residues long. V was shortened by 0 bases and J by 4 bases, with 10 bases between the two germline ends. CDR1 SGHRS and CDR2 YFSETQ come from the germline V gene. Using reference TRBV5-1 and TRBJ1-4 for the parts outside the CDR3, the full variable domain is KAGVTQTPRYLIKTRGQQVTLSCSPISGHRSVSWYQQTPGQGLQFLFEYFSETQRNKGNFPGRFSGRQFSNSRSEMNVSTLELGDSALYLCASSLVGQGNEKLFFGSGTQLSVL.

The chain joins TRBV9 to TRBJ2-1; the match to TRBD2 covers 7 bases. The CDR3 is 16 residues long. Germline CDR1 and CDR2: SGDLS and YYNGEE. V lost 4 bases to trimming and J lost 3 bases; unmatched junction nucleotides: 10. The CDR3 coding sequence is TGTGCCAGCAGCCCCCGGGGGGAGGGCTTCTACAATGAGCAGTTCTTC. It codes for CASSPRGEGFYNEQFF.

This clone was seen a single time. The CDR3 is CASSIEGLAEYNEQFF. The CDR3 nucleotides are TGTGCCAGTAGTATAGAAGGGCTAGCGGAATACAATGAGCAGTTCTTC. The chain carries TRBV19 and TRBJ2-1; 7 positions match TRBD2. CDR1 and CDR2 (germline): LNHDA, SQIVND (reference sequence). The trim removed 0 bases at V and 4 bases at J, leaving 6 bases unmatched. The CDR3 loop spans 16 amino acids.

This chain links TRBV5-1 with TRBJ2-3; a weak D match, TRBD1 (6 bases). Germline CDR1 and CDR2: SGHRS and YFSETQ. The CDR3 is 16 amino acids. V shed 4 bases and J shed 2 bases, with 17 bases lying between them. CDR3 sequence reads: CASSPDGTPITDTQYF. CDR3 DNA: TGCGCCAGCAGCCCTGATGGGACACCGATCACAGATACGCAGTATTTT.

The chain is built from TRBV5-8 and TRBJ2-1; D is tentatively TRBD1 or TRBD2 (7 bases each). This CDR3 spans 14 amino acids. Germline CDR1 is SGHTS and CDR2 is YDEGEE. V was shortened by 10 bases and J by 7 bases, with 21 bases between the two germline ends. CDR3 protein: CAVKGAGAKNEQFF. For the CDR3, the DNA is TGTGCCGTTAAGGGGGCGGGAGCGAAAAATGAGCAGTTCTTC. The variable domain in full, completed from reference TRBV5-8 and TRBJ2-1, reads EAGVTQSPTHLIKTRGQQATLRCSPISGHTSVYWYQQALGLGLQFLLWYDEGEERNRGNFPPRFSGRQFPNYSSELNVNALELEDSALYLCAVKGAGAKNEQFFGPGTRLTVL.

This clone has just a few counts. The chain has TRBV5-1 and TRBJ2-1, with 7 bases matching TRBD2. V lost 7 bases and J lost 8; bases outside the gene matches: 12. The CDR3 covers 14 residues. The germline V gene encodes CDR1 SGHRS and CDR2 YFSETQ. The CDR3 sequence: CASGPFGGGYEQFF. In nucleotides, the CDR3 is TGCGCCAGCGGTCCTTTCGGGGGAGGGTATGAGCAGTTCTTC.

The chain combines TRBV12-5 with TRBJ2-3; 9 bases fit TRBD2. The CDR3 runs to 17 residues. With 2 bases clipped from V and 5 bases from J, the junction kept 11 bases outside the gene matches. Per germline, CDR1 LGHNT and CDR2 FRNRAP. The CDR3 here is CASGLLLAGAGQDTQYF. Here the CDR3 DNA reads TGTGCTAGTGGTTTGCTACTAGCGGGCGCAGGCCAAGATACGCAGTATTTT.

The chain combines TRBV5-8 with TRBJ2-5; 9 bases are shared with TRBD1. Germline V CDR1 and CDR2: SGHTS, YDEGEE. CDR3 length: 13 residues. V shed 4 bases and J 4 bases; nucleotides not matched to a gene: 2. The CDR3 reads CASSRQGGETQYF. CDR3 in DNA: TGTGCCAGCAGCCGACAGGGGGGAGAGACCCAGTACTTC.

V usage is TRBV5-6 and J usage is TRBJ1-1; D not resolved. The CDR3 contains 14 residues. Trimming removed 4 bases from V and 0 bases from J, with 10 bases in between. Germline CDR1 SGHDT, CDR2 YYEEEE. The CDR3 sequence is CASSRGRLNTEAFF. In DNA, the CDR3 is TGTGCCAGCAGCCGAGGACGGTTGAACACTGAAGCTTTCTTT.

The J gene is TRBJ2-2, the V gene TRBV5-1; the match to TRBD2 covers 13 bases. Germline V lookup: CDR1 SGHRS, CDR2 YFSETQ. The CDR3 sequence is 15 residues long. With 6 bases clipped from V and 3 bases from J, the junction kept 2 bases outside the gene matches. As DNA, the CDR3 is TGCGCCAGCAAACTAGCGGGAGGGTACACCGGGGAGCTGTTTTTT. It is translated as CASKLAGGYTGELFF.

The V call is TRBV2, the J call TRBJ2-5, with D perhaps being TRBD1 or TRBD2 (5 bases each). CDR3 length equals 14 residues. V gave up 6 bases and J gave up 1 base, with 12 bases separating them. Per germline, CDR1 SNHLY and CDR2 FYNNEI. The CDR3 bases are TGTGCCAGCAGGGAAACCGGGACCCAAGAGACCCAGTACTTC. This gives the protein CASRETGTQETQYF.

This chain uses TRBV30 with TRBJ1-2, with 7 nucleotides matching TRBD1. This CDR3 has 12 amino acids. Germline values: CDR1 GTSNPN, CDR2 SVGIG (reference sequence). After removal of 4 bases from V and 7 bases from J, the junction contained 6 bases not matched to a gene. CDR3 nucleotide sequence: TGTGCCTGGAAGGGGGCCCGCGGTGGCTACACCTTC. Its translation is CAWKGARGGYTF. The full variable domain, its missing parts supplied by reference TRBV30 and TRBJ1-2, is SQTIHQWPATLVQPVGSPLSLECTVEGTSNPNLYWYRQAAGRGLQLLFYSVGIGQISSEVPQNLSASRPQDRQFILSSKKLLLSDSGFYLCAWKGARGGYTFGSGTRLTVV.

The CDR3 DNA reads as TGTGCCAGTAGTGTTTACAGAGCGAATTCACCCCTCCACTTT. As protein: CASSVYRANSPLHF. This chain connects TRBV19 to TRBJ1-6; D ambiguous. CDR3 length: 14 amino acids. Per the germline V gene, CDR1 is LNHDA and CDR2 is SQIVND (reference sequence). The V gene lost 5 bases and the J gene lost 7 bases, with 12 bases spanning the gap.

The J gene is TRBJ2-7, the V gene TRBV10-3; the match to TRBD2 covers 8 bases. The V gene's germline CDR1 is ENHRY and CDR2 SYGVKD. The CDR3 sequence is 15 residues long. J lost 2 bases, V lost 0 bases, and 3 bases had no gene match. Here the CDR3 DNA reads TGTGCCATCAGTGAGTCGACGGGAGGGGCCTACGAGCAGTACTTC. It codes for CAISESTGGAYEQYF.

The chain uses TRBV5-1 and TRBJ2-7; tentatively, D is TRBD2 (5 bases). V lost 6 bases, J lost 2 bases, and 15 bases lay in between. CDR1 is SGHRS and CDR2 is YFSETQ in the germline V gene. The CDR3 is 14 residues long. Here the CDR3 DNA reads TGCGCCAGCAACGACGGGGTAGCTACCTACGAGCAGTACTTC. Translating gives CASNDGVATYEQYF.

The chain has TRBV5-1 and TRBJ2-7; D is undetermined. The CDR3 sequence is 12 residues long. V dropped 0 bases and J dropped 5 bases, with 6 bases sitting between them. In germline, CDR1 is SGHRS, CDR2 YFSETQ. The CDR3 region is CASSLESHEQYF. Written as DNA, the CDR3 is TGCGCCAGCAGCTTGGAAAGCCACGAGCAGTACTTC.

V is TRBV6-6 and J is TRBJ2-7, with TRBD1 matching 8 bases. Germline V gene data show CDR1 as MNHNY and CDR2 as SVGAGI (reference sequence). The CDR3 has 14 amino acids. V lost 7 bases and J lost 6; bases outside the gene matches: 11. CDR3 region: CASTPGQDPGEQYF. CDR3 in DNA: TGTGCCAGCACCCCGGGACAGGACCCGGGCGAGCAGTACTTC.